Below are 19 T cell receptor beta chains sequenced from a single sample in a study of blood T cell repertoires in COVID-19. The table came from immunoSEQ multiplex PCR; TCRdb's copy has only in-frame clones and leaves some out. The data show roughly 64,000 clones, 70% to 90% seen once. The sample comprised peripheral blood. These receptors all stem from a man aged 50 or older with active COVID-19.

The chain is built from TRBV18 and TRBJ1-1; a possible D gene is TRBD1 (5 bases). Germline V CDR1 and CDR2: KGHSH, LQKENI. The CDR3 consists of 15 residues. V gave up 2 bases and J gave up 1 base, with 11 bases separating them. The CDR3 spells CASSPRRDPNTEAFF. The CDR3 coding sequence is TGTGCCAGCTCACCAAGGAGGGACCCGAACACTGAAGCTTTCTTT.

V usage is TRBV9 and J usage is TRBJ1-5; D is uncertain. Trimming took off 0 bases at V and 9 bases at J, with 7 bases between the two ends. The CDR3 is 12 amino acids. CDR1 SGDLS and CDR2 YYNGEE come from the germline V gene. The chain's CDR3 is CASSVGEGPQHF. As DNA, the CDR3 is TGTGCCAGCAGCGTAGGTGAGGGGCCCCAGCATTTT.

The chain has TRBV30 and TRBJ2-7; a possible D gene is TRBD2 (5 bases). V shed 1 base and J shed 9 bases, with 13 bases lying between them. The V gene's germline CDR1 is GTSNPN and CDR2 SVGIG (reference sequence). This CDR3 comprises 12 residues. In DNA form, the CDR3 reads TGTGCCTGGAGTGCGCGGGCGGCGGGGCAGTACTTC. Translated: CAWSARAAGQYF.

This clone was observed a handful of times. CDR3 protein: CASSSPTTSGGQETQYF. The CDR3 region has the DNA TGTGCCAGCAGCTCCCCCACGACTAGCGGGGGCCAAGAGACCCAGTACTTC. The rearrangement links TRBV5-6 to TRBJ2-5, with TRBD2 matching over 12 bases. Germline V gene lookup returns CDR1 SGHDT and CDR2 YYEEEE. V shed 3 bases and J 1 base; nucleotides not matched to a gene: 7. The CDR3 has 17 amino acids.

The chain has TRBV29-1 and TRBJ1-4; D possibly corresponds to TRBD1 (5 bases). The CDR3 runs to 13 residues. The V end was cut by 5 bases, the J end by 4 bases, with 11 bases between. Looked up from germline, CDR1 is SQVTM and CDR2 is ANQGSEA. CDR3: CSVPSGGNEKLFF. CDR3 in DNA: TGCAGCGTTCCATCCGGGGGTAATGAAAAACTGTTTTTT.

The V and J genes are TRBV15 and TRBJ1-4; D ambiguous. V shed 5 bases and J shed 5 bases, with 18 bases lying between them. Germline values: CDR1 LNHNV, CDR2 YYDKDF (reference sequence). The CDR3 extends over 16 amino acids. The CDR3 sequence is CATSGGLSGRNEKLFF. The CDR3 DNA reads TGTGCCACCAGCGGAGGGTTATCTGGGAGGAATGAAAAACTGTTTTTT.

V and J are TRBV5-1 and TRBJ2-7; D perhaps matches TRBD2 (6 bases). The germline gives CDR1 SGHRS, CDR2 YFSETQ. The CDR3 is made up of 15 amino acids. Trimming took 3 bases from V and 0 from J, leaving 13 bases between them. The CDR3, as DNA: TGCGCCAGCAGCTGGGGAGGCAGGGCCTCCTACGAGCAGTACTTC. Translated: CASSWGGRASYEQYF.

The chain uses TRBV10-1 and TRBJ2-3; TRBD2 aligns across 10 bases. The CDR3 has 16 residues. Trimming took 6 bases from V and 0 from J; bases not matched to a gene: 6. Germline CDR1 WNHNN, CDR2 SYGVQD (reference sequence). CDR3 coding DNA: TGCGCCAGCAGCCGGACTAGCGGAGATAGCACAGATACGCAGTATTTT. Residues: CASSRTSGDSTDTQYF.

DNA of the CDR3: TGTGCCAGCAGTTACGATAGTTGGGGCTACACCTTC. Residues: CASSYDSWGYTF. The V and J genes are TRBV6-2 or TRBV6-3 and TRBJ1-2; D call uncertain. With 2 bases removed from V and 8 bases from J, the gap between germline ends came to 9 bases. Per the germline V gene, CDR1 is MNHEY and CDR2 is SVGEGT. The CDR3 runs to 12 residues.

V usage is TRBV9 and J usage is TRBJ2-5; 12 bases align to TRBD2. The CDR3 length is 15 residues. Per the germline V gene, CDR1 is SGDLS and CDR2 is YYNGEE. The junction had 5 bases not matched to a gene; V was cut back by 3 bases and J by 5 bases. CDR3 sequence: CASSGTSGEFETQYF. The CDR3, as DNA: TGTGCCAGCAGCGGGACTAGCGGGGAGTTCGAGACCCAGTACTTC.

The chain uses TRBV5-1 and TRBJ2-1; 9 nucleotides align to TRBD1. Germline CDR1 SGHRS, CDR2 YFSETQ. This CDR3 region has 17 residues. Unmatched junction bases numbered 8, after V lost 3 bases and J lost 1 base. CDR3 coding DNA: TGCGCCAGCAGCTCGCTCCCTGGACAGGGGTCCTACAATGAGCAGTTCTTC. This gives the protein CASSSLPGQGSYNEQFF.

The chain has TRBV7-9 and TRBJ1-1, with D perhaps TRBD1 (5 bases). CDR1 is SEHNR and CDR2 is FQNEAQ in the germline V gene (reference sequence). Trimming removed 2 bases from V and 4 bases from J, with 8 bases in between. This CDR3 spans 13 amino acids. CDR3 sequence: CASSLRGVTEAFF. Written as DNA, the CDR3 is TGTGCCAGCAGCTTACGGGGGGTCACTGAAGCTTTCTTT.

This sequence joins TRBV24-1 and TRBJ2-7; 7 bases match TRBD2. Trimming took 5 bases from V and 4 from J; bases not matched to a gene: 4. Germline CDR1 reads KGHDR; CDR2 reads SFDVKD. CDR3 size: 13 residues. This CDR3 reads CATSAGGVYEQYF. The CDR3 DNA reads as TGTGCCACCAGTGCGGGAGGAGTATACGAGCAGTACTTC.

The V call is TRBV4-1, the J call TRBJ2-1, with 14 nucleotides matching TRBD2. Germline V gene sequence: CDR1 MGHRA, CDR2 YSYEKL. The CDR3 consists of 17 residues. After removal of 6 bases from V and 9 bases from J, the junction contained 13 bases not matched to a gene. CDR3 nucleotides: TGCGCCAGCAGTCTCACCGCGGGACTAGCGGGGGAGGGTGAGCAGTTCTTC. Its translation is CASSLTAGLAGEGEQFF.

The rearrangement links TRBV7-9 to TRBJ1-3, with D maybe TRBD1 (6 bases). This CDR3 contains 14 residues. V shed 10 bases and J shed 3 bases, with 16 bases lying between them. Per the germline V gene, CDR1 is SEHNR and CDR2 is FQNEAQ (reference sequence). The CDR3 spells CAIRDRRVGNTIYF. DNA for the CDR3: TGTGCCATCAGAGACAGGAGAGTTGGAAACACCATATATTTT.

The chain has TRBV5-1 and TRBJ2-7; 9 bases agree with TRBD1. The J segment lost 5 bases and the V segment lost 2 bases, leaving 5 bases of the junction unmatched. This CDR3 contains 14 residues. Per the germline V gene, CDR1 is SGHRS and CDR2 is YFSETQ. CDR3 nucleotides: TGCGCCAGCAGCTTATGGGACAGGGACGACGAGCAGTACTTC. It yields the protein CASSLWDRDDEQYF.

The chain is built from TRBV2 and TRBJ2-5; D remains unclear. V shed 3 bases and J shed 4 bases, with 12 bases lying between them. CDR3 length: 14 residues. Per the germline V gene, CDR1 is SNHLY and CDR2 is FYNNEI. CDR3 sequence: CASSESFLGETQYF. The CDR3 region has the DNA TGTGCCAGCAGTGAGTCTTTTCTAGGAGAGACCCAGTACTTC.

This clone appeared once. This chain links TRBV3-1 (or the pseudogene TRBV3-2) with TRBJ1-2; 7 bases map to TRBD1. The length of the CDR3 is 14 residues. After removal of 1 base from V and 5 bases from J, the junction contained 4 bases not matched to a gene. In germline, CDR1 is LGHDT, CDR2 YNNKEL (reference sequence). The CDR3 nucleotides read TGTGCCAGCAGCCAAGTCAGGGGGAGTTATGGCTACACCTTC. Its protein product is CASSQVRGSYGYTF.

J is TRBJ2-1 and V is TRBV28; D gene uncertain. There are 13 residues in the CDR3. V dropped 5 bases and J dropped 8 bases, with 13 bases sitting between them. CDR1 is MDHEN and CDR2 is SYDVKM in the germline V gene. DNA for the CDR3: TGTGCCAGCAGTCCGCAGTTTAGCCATGAGCAGTTCTTC. Translation: CASSPQFSHEQFF.